This T cell receptor beta chain was sequenced for a study of patients and donors after allogeneic stem cell transplantation. This clonotype was seen ten or more times. There are 14 residues in the CDR3. The trim removed 7 bases at V and 2 bases at J, leaving 6 bases unmatched. TCRdb processed the RT-PCR reads anew with MiXCR; each CDR3 protein has one entry. The sample consists of approximately 33,000 distinct CDR3 sequences, approximately 6.2% of them appearing once. The sequencing input was blood, either unsorted or a sorted T cell fraction (not recorded which). The TCR comes from a human donor who was either an allogeneic HSCT recipient or a stem cell or donor lymphocyte infusion donor (not recorded which). It is not recorded whose cells these are; they may come from a transplant donor. J is TRBJ2-3 and V is TRBV12-3 or TRBV12-4, with TRBD2 matching over 7 bases. CDR3 region: CASKRAGVTDTQYF. In nucleotides, the CDR3 is TGTGCCAGCAAAAGGGCGGGAGTCACAGATACGCAGTATTTT.